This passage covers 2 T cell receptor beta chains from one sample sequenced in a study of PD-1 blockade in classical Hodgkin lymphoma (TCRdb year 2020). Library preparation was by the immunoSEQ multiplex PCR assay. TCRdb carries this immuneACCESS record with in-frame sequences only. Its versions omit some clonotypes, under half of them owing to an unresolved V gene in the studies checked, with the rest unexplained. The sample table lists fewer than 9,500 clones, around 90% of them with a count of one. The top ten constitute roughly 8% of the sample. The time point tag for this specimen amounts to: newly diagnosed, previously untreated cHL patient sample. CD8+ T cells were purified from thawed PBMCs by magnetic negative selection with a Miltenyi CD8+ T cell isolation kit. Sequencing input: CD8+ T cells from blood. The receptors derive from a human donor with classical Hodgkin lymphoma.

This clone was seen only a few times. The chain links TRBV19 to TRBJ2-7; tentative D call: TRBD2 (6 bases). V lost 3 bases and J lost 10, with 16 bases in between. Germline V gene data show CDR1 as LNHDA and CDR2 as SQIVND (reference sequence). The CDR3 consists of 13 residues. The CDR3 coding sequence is TGTGCCAGTAGTATTTTAGCAGGAGCGGGCCAGTACTTC. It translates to CASSILAGAGQYF.

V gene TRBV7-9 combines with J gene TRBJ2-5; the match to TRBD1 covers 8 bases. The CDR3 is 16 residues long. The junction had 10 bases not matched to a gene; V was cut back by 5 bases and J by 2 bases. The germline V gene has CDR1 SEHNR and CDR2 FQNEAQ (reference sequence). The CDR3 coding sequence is TGTGCCAGCAGCCCAGGCCAGGGGGCGCTTCAAGAGACCCAGTACTTC. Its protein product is CASSPGQGALQETQYF.